The 2 T cell receptor beta chains presented below share a single source sample, sequenced in a study of blood T cells in healthy people across ages. Combining a sample-barcoded 5' primer with a J-beta primer mix, a second PCR ran for about 6 to 11 cycles. TCRdb re-called the 5' RACE reads with MiXCR, one entry per CDR3 protein. The sample carries over 600,000 distinct CDR3 sequences, around three fifths recorded once. Sequenced material: blood. These receptors originate from a man in his forties in good health.

With regard to this clonotype: Mismatch with germline at one junction end may stem from a read error. CDR3 in amino acids: CSVLRLAGESDTRYF. CDR3 sequence (DNA): TGCAGCGTGTTACGACTAGCGGGAGAGTCAGATACGCGGTATTTT. The chain recombines TRBV29-1 with TRBJ2-3; 12 nucleotides align to TRBD2. This CDR3 is 15 amino acids long. Germline CDR1 reads SQVTM; CDR2 reads ANQGSEA.

The chain carries TRBV6-5 and TRBJ2-7, with D tentatively TRBD2 (6 bases). The CDR3 loop spans 16 amino acids. V lost 6 bases and J lost 0, with 18 bases in between. Germline V gives CDR1 MNHEY, CDR2 SVGAGI. The CDR3 loop is CASSRPAAGTSYEQYF. For the CDR3, the DNA is TGTGCCAGCAGCCGCCCCGCCGCGGGGACCTCCTACGAGCAGTACTTC.